The present T cell receptor (beta chain) was sequenced within a study of blood T cell repertoires in COVID-19. In the study overall: The United States, Italy and Spain were the sources of the acute and convalescent COVID-19 samples. From T cells, B-cell-depleted T cells, or PBMCs came the material, which was cDNA or gDNA.

Assay: immunoSEQ multiplex PCR; the TCRdb copy retains only in-frame clones and omits some. The data hold hundreds of thousands of clones, with more than 70% observed a single time. Germline assignment: CDR1 SEHNR and CDR2 FQNEAQ (reference sequence). V dropped 0 bases and J dropped 7 bases, with 13 bases sitting between them. The CDR3 runs to 15 residues. The V and J genes are TRBV7-9 and TRBJ2-1; D is perhaps TRBD1 (6 bases). This TCR was recovered from a woman aged 25 to 39 who had recovered from COVID-19. Source material: peripheral blood. CDR3 in DNA: TGTGCCAGCAGCTTAGCAGGGGGTTTGGGTAATGAGCAGTTCTTC. This gives the protein CASSLAGGLGNEQFF.